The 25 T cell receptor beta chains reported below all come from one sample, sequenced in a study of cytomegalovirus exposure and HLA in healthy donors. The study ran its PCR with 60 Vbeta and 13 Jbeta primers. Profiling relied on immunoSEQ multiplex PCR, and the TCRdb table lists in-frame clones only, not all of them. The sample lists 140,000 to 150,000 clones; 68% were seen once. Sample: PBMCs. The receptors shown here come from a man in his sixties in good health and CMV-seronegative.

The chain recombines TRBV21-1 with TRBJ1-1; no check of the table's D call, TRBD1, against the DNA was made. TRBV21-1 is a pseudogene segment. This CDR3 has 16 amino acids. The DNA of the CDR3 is TGTGCCAGCAGCAAAGGACATCTGATTATGAACACTGAAGCTTTCTTT. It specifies CASSKGHLIMNTEAFF.

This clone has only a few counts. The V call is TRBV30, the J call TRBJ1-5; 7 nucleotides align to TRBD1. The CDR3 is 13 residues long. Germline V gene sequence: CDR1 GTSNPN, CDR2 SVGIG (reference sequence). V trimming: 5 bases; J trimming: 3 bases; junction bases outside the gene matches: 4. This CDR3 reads CAWGQAPNQPQHF. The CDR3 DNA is TGTGCCTGGGGACAGGCCCCCAATCAGCCCCAGCATTTT.

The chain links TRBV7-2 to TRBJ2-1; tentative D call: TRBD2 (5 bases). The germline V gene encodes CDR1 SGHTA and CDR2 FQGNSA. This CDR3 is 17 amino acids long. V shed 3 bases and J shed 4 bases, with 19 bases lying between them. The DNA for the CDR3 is TGTGCCAGCAGCTTGGTAGAGGGCTCACCGCCTTACAATGAGCAGTTCTTC. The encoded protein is CASSLVEGSPPYNEQFF.

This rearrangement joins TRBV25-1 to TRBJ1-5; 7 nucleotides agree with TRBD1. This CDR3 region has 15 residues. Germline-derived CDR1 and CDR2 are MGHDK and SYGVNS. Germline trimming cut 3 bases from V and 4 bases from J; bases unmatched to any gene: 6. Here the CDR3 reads CASSDPNRGNQPQHF. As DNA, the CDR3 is TGTGCCAGCAGTGACCCCAACAGGGGTAATCAGCCCCAGCATTTT.

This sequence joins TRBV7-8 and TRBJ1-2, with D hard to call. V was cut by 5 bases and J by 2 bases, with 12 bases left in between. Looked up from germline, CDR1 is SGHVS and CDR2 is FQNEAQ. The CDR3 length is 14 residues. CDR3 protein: CASSAKHVNYGYTF. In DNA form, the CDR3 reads TGTGCCAGCAGCGCCAAACACGTAAACTATGGCTACACCTTC. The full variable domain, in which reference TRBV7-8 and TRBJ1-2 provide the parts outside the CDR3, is GAGVSQSPRYKVAKRGQDVALRCDPISGHVSLFWYQQALGQGPEFLTYFQNEAQLDKSGLPSDRFFAERPEGSVSTLKIQRTQQEDSAVYLCASSAKHVNYGYTFGSGTRLTVV.

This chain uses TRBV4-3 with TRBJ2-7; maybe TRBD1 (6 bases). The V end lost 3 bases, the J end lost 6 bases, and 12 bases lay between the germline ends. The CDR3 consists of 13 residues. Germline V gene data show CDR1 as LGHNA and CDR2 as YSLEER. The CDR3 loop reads CASSQGTGLEQYF. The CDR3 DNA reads TGCGCCAGCAGCCAGGGAACAGGGCTCGAGCAGTACTTC.

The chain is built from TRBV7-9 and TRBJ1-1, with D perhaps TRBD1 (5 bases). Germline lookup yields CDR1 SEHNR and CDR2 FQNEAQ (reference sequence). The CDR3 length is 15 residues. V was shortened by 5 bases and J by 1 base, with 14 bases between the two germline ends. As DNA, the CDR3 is TGTGCCAGCAGCACCCACCAGGGCACGAACACTGAAGCTTTCTTT. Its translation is CASSTHQGTNTEAFF.

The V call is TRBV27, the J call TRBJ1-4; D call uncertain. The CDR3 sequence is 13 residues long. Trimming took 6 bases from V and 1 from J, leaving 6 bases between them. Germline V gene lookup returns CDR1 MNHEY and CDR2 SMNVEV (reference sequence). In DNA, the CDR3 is TGTGCCAGCAGGCCGGGAACTAATGAAAAACTGTTTTTT. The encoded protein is CASRPGTNEKLFF.

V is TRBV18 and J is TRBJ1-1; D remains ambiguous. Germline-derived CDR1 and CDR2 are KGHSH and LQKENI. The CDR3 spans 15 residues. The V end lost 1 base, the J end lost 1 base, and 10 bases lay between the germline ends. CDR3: CASSPQRLQNTEAFF. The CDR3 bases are TGTGCCAGCTCACCACAGCGCCTACAGAACACTGAAGCTTTCTTT.

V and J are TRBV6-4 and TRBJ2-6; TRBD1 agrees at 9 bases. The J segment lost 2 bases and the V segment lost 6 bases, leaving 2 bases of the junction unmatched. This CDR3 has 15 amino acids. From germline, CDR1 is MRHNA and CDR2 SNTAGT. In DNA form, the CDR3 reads TGTGCCAGCAGCACAGGGGGCGCTGGGGCCAACGTCCTGACTTTC. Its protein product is CASSTGGAGANVLTF.

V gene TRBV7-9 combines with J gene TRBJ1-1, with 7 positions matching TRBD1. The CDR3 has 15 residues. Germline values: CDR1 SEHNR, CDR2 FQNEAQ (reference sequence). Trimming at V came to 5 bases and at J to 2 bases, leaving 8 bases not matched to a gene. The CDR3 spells CASSPTGAPNTEAFF. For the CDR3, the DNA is TGTGCCAGCAGCCCAACAGGGGCGCCCAACACTGAAGCTTTCTTT.

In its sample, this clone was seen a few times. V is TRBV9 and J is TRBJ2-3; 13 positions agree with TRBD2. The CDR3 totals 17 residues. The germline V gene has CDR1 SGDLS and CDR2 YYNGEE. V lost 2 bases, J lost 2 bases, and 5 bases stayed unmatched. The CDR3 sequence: CASSVGLAGLNTDTQYF. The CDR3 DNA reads TGTGCCAGCAGCGTGGGACTAGCGGGGTTAAACACAGATACGCAGTATTTT.

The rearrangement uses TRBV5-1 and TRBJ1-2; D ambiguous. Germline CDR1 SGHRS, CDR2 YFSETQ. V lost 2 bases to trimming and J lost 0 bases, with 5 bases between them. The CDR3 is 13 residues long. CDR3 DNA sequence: TGCGCCAGCAGCTTTGGCACTAACTATGGCTACACCTTC. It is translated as CASSFGTNYGYTF.

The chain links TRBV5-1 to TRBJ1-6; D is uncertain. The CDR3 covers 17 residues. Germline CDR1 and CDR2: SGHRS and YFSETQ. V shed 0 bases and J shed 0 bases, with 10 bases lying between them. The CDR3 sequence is CASSLEDGSSYNSPLHF. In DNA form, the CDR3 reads TGCGCCAGCAGCTTGGAGGACGGGAGCTCCTATAATTCACCCCTCCACTTT.

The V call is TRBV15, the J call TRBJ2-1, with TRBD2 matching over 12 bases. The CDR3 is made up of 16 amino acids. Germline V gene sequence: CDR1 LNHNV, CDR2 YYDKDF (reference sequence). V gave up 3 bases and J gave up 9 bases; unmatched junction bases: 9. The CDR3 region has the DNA TGTGCCACCAGCAGGGCCCGGGCTAGCGGGGGGGGTGAGCAGTTCTTC. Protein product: CATSRARASGGGEQFF.

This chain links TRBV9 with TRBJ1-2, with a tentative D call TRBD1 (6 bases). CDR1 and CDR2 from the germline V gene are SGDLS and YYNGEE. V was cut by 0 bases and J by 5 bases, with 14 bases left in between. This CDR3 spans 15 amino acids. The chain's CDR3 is CASSVAPGVIYGYTF. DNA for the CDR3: TGTGCCAGCAGCGTAGCCCCAGGGGTGATTTATGGCTACACCTTC. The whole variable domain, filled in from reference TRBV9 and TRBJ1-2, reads DSGVTQTPKHLITATGQRVTLRCSPRSGDLSVYWYQQSLDQGLQFLIQYYNGEERAKGNILERFSAQQFPDLHSELNLSSLELGDSALYFCASSVAPGVIYGYTFGSGTRLTVV.

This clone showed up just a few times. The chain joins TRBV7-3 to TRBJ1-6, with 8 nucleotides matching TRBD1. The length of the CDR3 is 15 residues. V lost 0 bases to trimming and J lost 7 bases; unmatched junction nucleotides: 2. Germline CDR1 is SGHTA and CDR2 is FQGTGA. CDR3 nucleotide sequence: TGTGCCAGCAGCTTAACTAACAGGGGGAATTCACCCCTCCACTTT. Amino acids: CASSLTNRGNSPLHF.

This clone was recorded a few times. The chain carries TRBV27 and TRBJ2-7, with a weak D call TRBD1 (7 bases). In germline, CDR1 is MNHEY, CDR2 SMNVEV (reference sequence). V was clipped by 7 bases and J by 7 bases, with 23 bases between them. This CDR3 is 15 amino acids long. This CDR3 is CASTPRTGGSGEQYF. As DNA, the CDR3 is TGTGCCAGCACCCCCCGGACAGGAGGGTCGGGGGAGCAGTACTTC.

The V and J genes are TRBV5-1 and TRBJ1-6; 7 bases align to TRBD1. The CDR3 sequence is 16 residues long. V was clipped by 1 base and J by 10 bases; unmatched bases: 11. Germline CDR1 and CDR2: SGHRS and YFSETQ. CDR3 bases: TGCGCCAGCAGCTTGATGGAGGGGGCGGGGAAATCACCCCTCCACTTT. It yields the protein CASSLMEGAGKSPLHF.

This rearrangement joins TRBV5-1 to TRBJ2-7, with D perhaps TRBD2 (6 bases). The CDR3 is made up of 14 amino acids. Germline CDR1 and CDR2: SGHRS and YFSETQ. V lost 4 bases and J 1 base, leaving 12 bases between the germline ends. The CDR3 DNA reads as TGCGCCAGCAGCCCAGGACGGGAGTCCTACGAGCAGTACTTC. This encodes CASSPGRESYEQYF.

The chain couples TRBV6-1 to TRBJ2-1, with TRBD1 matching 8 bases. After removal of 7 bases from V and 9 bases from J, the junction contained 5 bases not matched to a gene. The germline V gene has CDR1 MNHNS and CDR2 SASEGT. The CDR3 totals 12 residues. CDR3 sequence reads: CASTMDRAEQFF. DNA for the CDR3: TGTGCCAGCACTATGGACAGGGCTGAGCAGTTCTTC.

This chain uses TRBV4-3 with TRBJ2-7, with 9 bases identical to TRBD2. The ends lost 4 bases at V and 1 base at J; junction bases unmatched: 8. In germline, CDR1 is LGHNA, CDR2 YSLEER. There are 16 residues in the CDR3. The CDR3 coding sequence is TGCGCCAGCAGCCCGAGGATAGCGGGAGAATCCTACGAGCAGTACTTC. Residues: CASSPRIAGESYEQYF.

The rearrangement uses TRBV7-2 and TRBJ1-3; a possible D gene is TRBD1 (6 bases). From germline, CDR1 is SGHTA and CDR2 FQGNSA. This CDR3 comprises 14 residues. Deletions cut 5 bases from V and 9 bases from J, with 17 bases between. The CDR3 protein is CASSRTGIDSTIYF. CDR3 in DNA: TGTGCCAGCAGCCGTACAGGGATTGACAGCACCATATATTTT.

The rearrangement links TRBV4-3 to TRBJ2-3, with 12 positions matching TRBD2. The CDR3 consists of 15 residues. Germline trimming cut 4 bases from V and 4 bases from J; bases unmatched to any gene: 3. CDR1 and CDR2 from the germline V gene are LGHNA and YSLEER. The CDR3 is CASSLLAGGPDTQYF. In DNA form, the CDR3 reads TGCGCCAGCAGCCTCCTAGCGGGAGGGCCAGATACGCAGTATTTT.

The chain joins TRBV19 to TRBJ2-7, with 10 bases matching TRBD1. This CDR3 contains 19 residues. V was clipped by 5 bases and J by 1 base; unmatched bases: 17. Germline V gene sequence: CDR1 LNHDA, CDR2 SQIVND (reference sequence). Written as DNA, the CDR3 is TGTGCCAGTAGTCCCCAGGGACAGGGGAAGGAGAAGGGATCCTACGAGCAGTACTTC. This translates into CASSPQGQGKEKGSYEQYF.